Below, one T cell receptor (beta chain) is given with its context. This sample was taken from a study of blood T cell repertoires in COVID-19. Whole-study context: Sites in the United States, Italy and Spain provided acute and convalescent COVID-19 samples.

In the source study's methods: Reference gene primer amplification yielded estimated nucleated cell counts. The repertoire was sequenced with immunoSEQ multiplex PCR; TCRdb's copy has only in-frame clones and lacks some. D and trimming come from the DNA, and the V and J calls and clone size come from that table. Of 200,000 to 300,000 clones listed, around 90% are singletons. Germline-derived CDR1 and CDR2 are KGHDR and SFDVKD. The ends were cut back, 4 bases at V and 6 bases at J, with 16 bases in the middle. The CDR3 has 15 residues. Sequenced sample: peripheral blood. The V and J genes are TRBV24-1 and TRBJ2-3; the D is unclear. This receptor was identified in a man between 60 and 70 years old who had recovered from COVID-19. CDR3 sequence: CATSDTVDAGDTQYF. The CDR3 DNA sequence: TGTGCCACCAGTGACACAGTCGATGCTGGGGATACGCAGTATTTT.